This T cell receptor (beta chain) was retrieved from a study of blood T cell repertoires in COVID-19. Germline values: CDR1 SNHLY, CDR2 FYNNEI. Trimming stripped 6 bases from V and 4 bases from J, with 21 bases between. The CDR3 totals 16 residues. The data were produced by immunoSEQ multiplex PCR, yet TCRdb's version contains in-frame clones alone and is incomplete. The sample lists about 250,000 clones, 83% seen once, with approximately 4% in the top ten. J is TRBJ1-2 and V is TRBV2; weak D call: TRBD1 (6 bases). The sample comprised PBMCs or T cells enriched from blood (not recorded which). The TCR comes from a woman between 40 and 50 years old who had been exposed to COVID-19. The CDR3 loop is CASSRAQGRSSYGYTF. The CDR3 DNA reads as TGTGCCAGCAGCCGGGCTCAGGGGCGGTCGAGCTATGGCTACACCTTC.